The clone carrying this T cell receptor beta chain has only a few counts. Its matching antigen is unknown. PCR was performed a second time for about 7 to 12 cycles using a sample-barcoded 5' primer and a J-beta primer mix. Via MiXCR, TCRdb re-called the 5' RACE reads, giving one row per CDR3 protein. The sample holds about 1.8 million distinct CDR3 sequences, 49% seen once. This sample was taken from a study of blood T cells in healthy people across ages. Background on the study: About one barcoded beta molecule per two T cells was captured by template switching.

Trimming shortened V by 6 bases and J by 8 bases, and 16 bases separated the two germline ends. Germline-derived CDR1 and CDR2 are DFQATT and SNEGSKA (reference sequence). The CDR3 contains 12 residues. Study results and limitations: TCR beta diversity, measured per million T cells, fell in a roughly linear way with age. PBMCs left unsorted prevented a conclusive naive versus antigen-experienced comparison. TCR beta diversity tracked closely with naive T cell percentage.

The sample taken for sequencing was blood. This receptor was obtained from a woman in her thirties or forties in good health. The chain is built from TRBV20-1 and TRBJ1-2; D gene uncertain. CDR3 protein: CSASPTLVGYTF. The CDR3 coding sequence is TGCAGTGCCTCCCCGACACTTGTGGGCTACACCTTC.